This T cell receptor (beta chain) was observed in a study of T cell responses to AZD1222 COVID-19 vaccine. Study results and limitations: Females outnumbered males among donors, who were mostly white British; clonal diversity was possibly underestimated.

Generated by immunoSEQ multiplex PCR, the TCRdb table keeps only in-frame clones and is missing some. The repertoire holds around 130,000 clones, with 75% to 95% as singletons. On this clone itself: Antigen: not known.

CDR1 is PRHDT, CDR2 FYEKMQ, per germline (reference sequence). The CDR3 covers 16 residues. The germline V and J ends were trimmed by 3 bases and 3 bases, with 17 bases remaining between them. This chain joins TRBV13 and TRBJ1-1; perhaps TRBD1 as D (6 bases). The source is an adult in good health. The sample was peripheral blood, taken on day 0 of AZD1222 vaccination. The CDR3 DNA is TGTGCCAGCAGCTTCTCTCAGGGGTGGGGGTACACTGAAGCTTTCTTT. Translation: CASSFSQGWGYTEAFF.